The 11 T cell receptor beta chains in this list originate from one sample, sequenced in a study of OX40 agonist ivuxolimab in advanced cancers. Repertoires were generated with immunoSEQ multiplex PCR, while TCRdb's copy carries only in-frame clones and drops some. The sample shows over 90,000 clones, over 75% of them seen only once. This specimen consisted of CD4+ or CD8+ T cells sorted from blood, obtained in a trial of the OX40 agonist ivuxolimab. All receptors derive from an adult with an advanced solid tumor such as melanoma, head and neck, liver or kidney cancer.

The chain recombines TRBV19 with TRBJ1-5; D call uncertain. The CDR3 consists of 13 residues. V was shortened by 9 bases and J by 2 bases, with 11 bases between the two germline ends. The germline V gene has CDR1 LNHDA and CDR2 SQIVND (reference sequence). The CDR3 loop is CARGRVGNQPQHF. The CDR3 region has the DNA TGTGCCAGAGGGAGAGTGGGCAATCAGCCCCAGCATTTT.

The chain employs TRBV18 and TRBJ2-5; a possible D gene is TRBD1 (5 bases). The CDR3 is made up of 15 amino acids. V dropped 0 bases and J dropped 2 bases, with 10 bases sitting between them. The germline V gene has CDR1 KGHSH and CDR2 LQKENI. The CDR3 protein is CASSPPAGLQETQYF. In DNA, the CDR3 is TGTGCCAGCTCACCACCCGCAGGGTTACAAGAGACCCAGTACTTC.

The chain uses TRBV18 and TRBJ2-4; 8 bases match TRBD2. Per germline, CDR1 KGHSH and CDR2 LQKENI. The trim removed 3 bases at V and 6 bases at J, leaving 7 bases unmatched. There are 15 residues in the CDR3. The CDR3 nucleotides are TGTGCCAGCTCACCCCCGGGGGGGGCGAGAAACATTCAGTACTTC. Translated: CASSPPGGARNIQYF.

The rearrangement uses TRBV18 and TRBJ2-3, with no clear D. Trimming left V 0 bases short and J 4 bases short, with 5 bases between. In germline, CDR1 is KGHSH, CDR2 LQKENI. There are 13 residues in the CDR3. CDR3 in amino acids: CASSPPNPDTQYF. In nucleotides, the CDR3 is TGTGCCAGCTCACCACCGAATCCAGATACGCAGTATTTT.

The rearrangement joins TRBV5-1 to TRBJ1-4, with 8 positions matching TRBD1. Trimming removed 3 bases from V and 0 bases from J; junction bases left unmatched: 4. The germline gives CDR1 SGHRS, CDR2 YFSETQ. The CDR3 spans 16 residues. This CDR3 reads CASSSQGATTNEKLFF. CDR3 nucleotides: TGCGCCAGCAGCTCCCAGGGGGCGACAACTAATGAAAAACTGTTTTTT.

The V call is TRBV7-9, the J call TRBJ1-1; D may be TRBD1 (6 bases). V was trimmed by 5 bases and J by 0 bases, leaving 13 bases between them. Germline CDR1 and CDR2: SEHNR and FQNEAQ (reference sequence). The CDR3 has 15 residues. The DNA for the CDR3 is TGTGCCAGCAGCCCGGGGGCCGGTCTGAACACTGAAGCTTTCTTT. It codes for CASSPGAGLNTEAFF.

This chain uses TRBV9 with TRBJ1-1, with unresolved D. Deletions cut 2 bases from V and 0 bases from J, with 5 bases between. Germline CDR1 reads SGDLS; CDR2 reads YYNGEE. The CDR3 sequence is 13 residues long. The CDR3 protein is CASSVALNTEAFF. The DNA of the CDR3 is TGTGCCAGCAGCGTTGCCCTGAACACTGAAGCTTTCTTT.

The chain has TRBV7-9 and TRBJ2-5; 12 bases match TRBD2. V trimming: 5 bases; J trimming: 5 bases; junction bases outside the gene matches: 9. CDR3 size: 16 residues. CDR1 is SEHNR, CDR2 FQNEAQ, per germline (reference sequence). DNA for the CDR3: TGTGCCAGCAGCCTCCTAGCGGGAGGGCCGGGGGAGACCCAGTACTTC. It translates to CASSLLAGGPGETQYF. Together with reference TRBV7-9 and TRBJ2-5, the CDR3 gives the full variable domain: DTGVSQNPRHKITKRGQNVTFRCDPISEHNRLYWYRQTLGQGPEFLTYFQNEAQLEKSRLLSDRFSAERPKGSFSTLEIQRTEQGDSAMYLCASSLLAGGPGETQYFGPGTRLLVL.

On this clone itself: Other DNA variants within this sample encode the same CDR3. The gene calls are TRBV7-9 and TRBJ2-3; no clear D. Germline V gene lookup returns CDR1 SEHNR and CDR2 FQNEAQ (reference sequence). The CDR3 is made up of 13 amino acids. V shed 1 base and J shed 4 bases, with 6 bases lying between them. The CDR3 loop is CASSLVGPDTQYF. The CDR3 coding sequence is TGTGCCAGCAGCTTAGTGGGCCCAGATACGCAGTATTTT. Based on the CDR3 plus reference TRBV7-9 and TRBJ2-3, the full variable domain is DTGVSQNPRHKITKRGQNVTFRCDPISEHNRLYWYRQTLGQGPEFLTYFQNEAQLEKSRLLSDRFSAERPKGSFSTLEIQRTEQGDSAMYLCASSLVGPDTQYFGPGTRLTVL.

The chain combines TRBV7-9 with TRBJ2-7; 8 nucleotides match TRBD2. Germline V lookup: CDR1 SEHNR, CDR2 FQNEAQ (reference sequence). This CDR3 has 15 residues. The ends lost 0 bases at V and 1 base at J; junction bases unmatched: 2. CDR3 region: CASSLAASGSYEQYF. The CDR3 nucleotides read TGTGCCAGCAGCTTAGCCGCTAGCGGGTCCTACGAGCAGTACTTC.

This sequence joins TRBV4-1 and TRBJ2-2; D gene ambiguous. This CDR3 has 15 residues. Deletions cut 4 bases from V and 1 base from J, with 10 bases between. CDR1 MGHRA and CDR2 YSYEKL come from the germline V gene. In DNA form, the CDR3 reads TGCGCCAGCAGCCCAACCCTCGGGAACACCGGGGAGCTGTTTTTT. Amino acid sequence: CASSPTLGNTGELFF.